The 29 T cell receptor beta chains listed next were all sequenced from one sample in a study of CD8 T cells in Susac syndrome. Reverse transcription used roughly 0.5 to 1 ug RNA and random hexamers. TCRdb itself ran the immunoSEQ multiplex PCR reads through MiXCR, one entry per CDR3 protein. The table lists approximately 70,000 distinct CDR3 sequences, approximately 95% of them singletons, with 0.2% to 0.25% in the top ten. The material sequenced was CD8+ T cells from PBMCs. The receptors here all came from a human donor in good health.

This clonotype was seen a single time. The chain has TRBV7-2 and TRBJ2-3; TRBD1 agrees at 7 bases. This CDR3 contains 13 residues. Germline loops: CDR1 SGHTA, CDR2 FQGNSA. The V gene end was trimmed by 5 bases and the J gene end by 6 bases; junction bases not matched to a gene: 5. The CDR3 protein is CASSPTTGDTQYF. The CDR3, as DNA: TGTGCCAGCAGCCCAACGACAGGGGATACGCAGTATTTT.

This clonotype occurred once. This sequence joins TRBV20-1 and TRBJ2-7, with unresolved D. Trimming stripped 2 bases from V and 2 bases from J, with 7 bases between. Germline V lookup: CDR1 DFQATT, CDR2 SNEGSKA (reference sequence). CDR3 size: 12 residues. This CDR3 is CSARMETYEQYV. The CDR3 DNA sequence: TGCAGTGCTAGAATGGAGACCTACGAGCAGTACGTC.

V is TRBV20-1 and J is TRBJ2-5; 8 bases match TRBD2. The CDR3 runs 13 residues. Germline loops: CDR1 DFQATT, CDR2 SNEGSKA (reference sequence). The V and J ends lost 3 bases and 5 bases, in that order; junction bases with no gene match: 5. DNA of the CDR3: TGCAGTGCTAGCGGGGGGGCGTGGGAGACCCAGTACTTC. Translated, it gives CSASGGAWETQYF.

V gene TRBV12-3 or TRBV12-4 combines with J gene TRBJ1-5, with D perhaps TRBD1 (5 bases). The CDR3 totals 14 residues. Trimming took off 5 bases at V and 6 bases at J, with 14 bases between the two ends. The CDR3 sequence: CASSPGPLGQPQHF. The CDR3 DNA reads TGTGCCAGCAGTCCGGGACCTTTGGGTCAGCCCCAGCATTTT.

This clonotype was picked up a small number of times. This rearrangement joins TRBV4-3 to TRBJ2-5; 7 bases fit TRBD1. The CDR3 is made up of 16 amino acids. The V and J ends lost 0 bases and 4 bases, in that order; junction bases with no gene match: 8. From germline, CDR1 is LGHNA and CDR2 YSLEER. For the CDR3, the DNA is TGCGCCAGCAGCCAAGAGGGGCAGGGGGTACGAGAGACCCAGTACTTC. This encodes CASSQEGQGVRETQYF.

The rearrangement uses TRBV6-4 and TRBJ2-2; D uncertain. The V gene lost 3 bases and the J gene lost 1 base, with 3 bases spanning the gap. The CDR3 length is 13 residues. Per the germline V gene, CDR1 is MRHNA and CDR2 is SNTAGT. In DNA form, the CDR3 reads TGTGCCAGCAGTGAGGTGAACACCGGGGAGCTGTTTTTT. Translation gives CASSEVNTGELFF.

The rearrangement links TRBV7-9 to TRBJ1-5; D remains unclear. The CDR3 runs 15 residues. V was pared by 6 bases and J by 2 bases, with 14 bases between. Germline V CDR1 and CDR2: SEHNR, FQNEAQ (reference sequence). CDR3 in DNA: TGTGCCAGCAGTCGTCTAGGAGTGGGCAATCAGCCCCAGCATTTT. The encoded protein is CASSRLGVGNQPQHF.

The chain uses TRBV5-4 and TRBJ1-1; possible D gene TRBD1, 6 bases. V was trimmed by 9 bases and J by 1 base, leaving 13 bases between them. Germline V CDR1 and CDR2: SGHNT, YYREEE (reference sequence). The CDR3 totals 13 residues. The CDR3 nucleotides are TGTGCCACCTCAGACAGGAGGAACACTGAAGCTTTCTTT. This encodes CATSDRRNTEAFF. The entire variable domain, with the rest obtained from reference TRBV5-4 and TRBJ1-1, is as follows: ETGVTQSPTHLIKTRGQQVTLRCSSQSGHNTVSWYQQALGQGPQFIFQYYREEENGRGNFPPRFSGLQFPNYSSELNVNALELDDSALYLCATSDRRNTEAFFGQGTRLTVV.

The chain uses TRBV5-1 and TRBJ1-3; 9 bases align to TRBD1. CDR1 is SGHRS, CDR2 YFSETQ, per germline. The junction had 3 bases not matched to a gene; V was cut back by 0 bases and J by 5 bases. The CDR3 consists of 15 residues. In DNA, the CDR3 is TGCGCCAGCAGCTTGGAACAGGGGGCAAGAAACACCATATATTTT. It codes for CASSLEQGARNTIYF.

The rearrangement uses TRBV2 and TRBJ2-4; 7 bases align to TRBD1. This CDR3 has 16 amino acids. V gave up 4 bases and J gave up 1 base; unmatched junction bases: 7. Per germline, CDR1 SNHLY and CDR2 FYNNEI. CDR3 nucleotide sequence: TGTGCCAGCAGTGGAAGACAGGGTTGGGCCAAAAACATTCAGTACTTC. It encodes CASSGRQGWAKNIQYF. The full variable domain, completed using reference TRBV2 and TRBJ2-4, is EPEVTQTPSHQVTQMGQEVILRCVPISNHLYFYWYRQILGQKVEFLVSFYNNEISEKSEIFDDQFSVERPDGSNFTLKIRSTKLEDSAMYFCASSGRQGWAKNIQYFGAGTRLSVL.

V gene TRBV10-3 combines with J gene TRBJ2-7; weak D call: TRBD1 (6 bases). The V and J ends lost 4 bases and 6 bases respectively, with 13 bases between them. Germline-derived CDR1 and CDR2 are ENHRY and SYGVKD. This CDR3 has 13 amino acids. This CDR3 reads CAISVQQGLEQYV. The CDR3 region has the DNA TGTGCCATCAGTGTCCAACAGGGTCTCGAGCAGTACGTC.

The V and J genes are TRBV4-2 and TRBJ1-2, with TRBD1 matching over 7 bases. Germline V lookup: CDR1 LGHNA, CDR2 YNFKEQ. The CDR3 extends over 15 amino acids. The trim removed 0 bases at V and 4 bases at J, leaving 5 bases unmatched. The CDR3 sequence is CASSQEEGATYGYTF. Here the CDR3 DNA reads TGTGCCAGCAGCCAAGAAGAGGGGGCCACCTATGGCTACACCTTC.

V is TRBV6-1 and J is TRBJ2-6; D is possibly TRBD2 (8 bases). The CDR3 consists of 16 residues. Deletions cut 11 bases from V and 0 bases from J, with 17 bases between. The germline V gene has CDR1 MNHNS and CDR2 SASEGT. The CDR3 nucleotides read TGTGCCGTAGCGGGACAGCAATTCTCTGGGGCCAACGTCCTGACTTTC. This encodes CAVAGQQFSGANVLTF.

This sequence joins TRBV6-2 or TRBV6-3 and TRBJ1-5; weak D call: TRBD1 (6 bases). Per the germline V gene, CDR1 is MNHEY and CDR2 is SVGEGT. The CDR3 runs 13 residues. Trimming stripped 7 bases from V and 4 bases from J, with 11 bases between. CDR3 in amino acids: CASTWTVNQPQHF. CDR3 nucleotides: TGTGCCAGCACCTGGACAGTTAATCAGCCCCAGCATTTT.

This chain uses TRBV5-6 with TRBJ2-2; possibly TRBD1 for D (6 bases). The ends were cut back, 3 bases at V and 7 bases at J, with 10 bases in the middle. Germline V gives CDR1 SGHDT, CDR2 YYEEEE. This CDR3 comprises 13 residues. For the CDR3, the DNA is TGTGCCAGCAGCTGGGGGCCGTTCGGGGAGCTGTTTTTT. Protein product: CASSWGPFGELFF.

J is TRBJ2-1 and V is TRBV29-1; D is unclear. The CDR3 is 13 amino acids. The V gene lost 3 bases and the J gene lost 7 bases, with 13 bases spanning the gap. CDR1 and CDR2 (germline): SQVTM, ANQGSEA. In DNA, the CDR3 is TGCAGCGTTGAGCTTGTCCTGCATAATGAGCAGTTCTTC. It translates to CSVELVLHNEQFF.

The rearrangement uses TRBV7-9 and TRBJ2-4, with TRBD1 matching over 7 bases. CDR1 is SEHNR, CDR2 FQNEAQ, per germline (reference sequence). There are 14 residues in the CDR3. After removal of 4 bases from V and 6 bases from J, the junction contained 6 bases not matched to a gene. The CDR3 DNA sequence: TGTGCCAGCAGCTCCGACAGGGTGGGAAACATTCAGTACTTC. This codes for CASSSDRVGNIQYF.

CDR3 protein: CSEGGAFF. The CDR3, as DNA: TGCAGCGAGGGGGGGGCTTTCTTT. The V call is TRBV29-1, the J call TRBJ1-1; maybe TRBD1 (6 bases). V was cut by 7 bases and J by 11 bases, with 8 bases left in between. The CDR3 is 8 amino acids. Germline assignment: CDR1 SQVTM and CDR2 ANQGSEA.

CDR3 DNA sequence: TGCGCCAGCAGCCAAGCGCTTAGCTCACCCCTCCACTTT. Translation gives CASSQALSSPLHF. V and J are TRBV4-1 and TRBJ1-6; no reliable D call. V lost 1 base to trimming and J lost 10 bases, with 8 bases between them. Germline V CDR1 and CDR2: MGHRA, YSYEKL. CDR3 size: 13 residues.

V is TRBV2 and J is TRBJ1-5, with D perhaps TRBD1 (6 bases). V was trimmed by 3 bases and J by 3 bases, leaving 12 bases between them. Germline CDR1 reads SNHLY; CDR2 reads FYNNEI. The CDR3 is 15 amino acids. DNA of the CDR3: TGTGCCAGCAGTGAGGGGGGGCCGCTCAATCAGCCCCAGCATTTT. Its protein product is CASSEGGPLNQPQHF.

The CDR3: CASSVGGRAGNTIYF. The CDR3 coding sequence is TGTGCCAGCAGCGTCGGGGGCAGGGCTGGAAACACCATATATTTT. The J gene is TRBJ1-3, the V gene TRBV9; TRBD1 might be the D (6 bases). V lost 2 bases and J 2 bases, leaving 11 bases between the germline ends. The CDR3 is 15 amino acids. CDR1 is SGDLS and CDR2 is YYNGEE in the germline V gene.

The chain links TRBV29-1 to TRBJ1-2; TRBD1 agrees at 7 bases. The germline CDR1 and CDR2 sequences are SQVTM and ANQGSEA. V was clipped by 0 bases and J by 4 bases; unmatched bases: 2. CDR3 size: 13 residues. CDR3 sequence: CSVEDGTVYGYTF. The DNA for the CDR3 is TGCAGCGTTGAAGATGGGACAGTCTATGGCTACACCTTC.

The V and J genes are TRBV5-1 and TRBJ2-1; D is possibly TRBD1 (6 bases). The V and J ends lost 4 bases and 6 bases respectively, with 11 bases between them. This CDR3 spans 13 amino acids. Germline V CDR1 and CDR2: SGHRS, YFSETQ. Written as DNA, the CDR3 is TGCGCCAGCAGCCCAGGGGCGTTCAATGAGCAGTTCTTC. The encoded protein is CASSPGAFNEQFF.

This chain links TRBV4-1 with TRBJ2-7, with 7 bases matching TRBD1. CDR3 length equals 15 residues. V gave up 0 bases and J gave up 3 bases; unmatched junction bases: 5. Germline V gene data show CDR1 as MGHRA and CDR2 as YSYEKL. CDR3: CASSQEGTADYEQYF. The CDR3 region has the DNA TGCGCCAGCAGCCAAGAGGGGACAGCAGACTACGAGCAGTACTTC.

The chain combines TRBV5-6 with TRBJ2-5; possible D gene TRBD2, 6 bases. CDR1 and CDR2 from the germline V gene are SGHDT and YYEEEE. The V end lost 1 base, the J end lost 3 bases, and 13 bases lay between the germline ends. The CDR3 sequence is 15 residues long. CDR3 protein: CASSLWREQEETQYF. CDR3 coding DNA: TGTGCCAGCAGCTTGTGGCGGGAACAGGAAGAGACCCAGTACTTC.

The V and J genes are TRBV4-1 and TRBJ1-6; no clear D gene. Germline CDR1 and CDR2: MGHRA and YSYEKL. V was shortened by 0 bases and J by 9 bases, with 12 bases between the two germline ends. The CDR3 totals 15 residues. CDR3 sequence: CASSQDSGEGSPLHF. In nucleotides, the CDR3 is TGCGCCAGCAGCCAAGATAGCGGGGAAGGTTCACCCCTCCACTTT.

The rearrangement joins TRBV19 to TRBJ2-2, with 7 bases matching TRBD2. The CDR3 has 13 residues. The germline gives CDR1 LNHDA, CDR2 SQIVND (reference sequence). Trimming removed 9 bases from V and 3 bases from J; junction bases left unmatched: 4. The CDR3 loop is CASREGYTGELFF. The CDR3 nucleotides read TGTGCCAGCAGGGAGGGCTACACCGGGGAGCTGTTTTTT.

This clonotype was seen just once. The CDR3 loop reads CASSNSYEQYF. As DNA, the CDR3 is TGTGCCAGCAGTAACAGCTACGAGCAGTACTTC. The rearrangement uses TRBV2 and TRBJ2-7; unclear D gene. The CDR3 sequence is 11 residues long. The V gene's germline CDR1 is SNHLY and CDR2 FYNNEI. The V end was cut by 5 bases, the J end by 3 bases, with 5 bases between.

The CDR3 region has the DNA TGTGCCAGTAGTCCCCGGGTAGCGGGGATGACAGATACGCAGTATTTT. Translating gives CASSPRVAGMTDTQYF. The chain recombines TRBV19 with TRBJ2-3; 8 bases align to TRBD2. From germline, CDR1 is LNHDA and CDR2 SQIVND (reference sequence). The CDR3 has 16 residues. V shed 5 bases and J 3 bases; nucleotides not matched to a gene: 10.